A single sample is the source of the 3 T cell receptor beta chains below, sequenced in a study of beta chain features in type 1 diabetes. Since all of the isolated RNA was reverse transcribed, expressed TCRB transcripts were what got sequenced. Assay: immunoSEQ multiplex PCR; the TCRdb copy retains only in-frame clones and omits some. The sample has a few hundred thousand clones; roughly 30% are singletons. Input material: central memory CD4+ T cells from blood. The receptors here all came from a man aged 25-45 years in good health.

V usage is TRBV7-2 and J usage is TRBJ2-2; D perhaps matches TRBD2 (6 bases). The CDR3 is 15 residues long. The germline V and J ends were trimmed by 0 bases and 7 bases, with 12 bases remaining between them. Germline-derived CDR1 and CDR2 are SGHTA and FQGNSA. The CDR3 loop is CASSLARGSGGELFF. The CDR3 DNA follows: TGTGCCAGCAGCTTAGCGCGGGGTTCAGGCGGGGAGCTGTTTTTT.

The V gene is TRBV18, the J gene TRBJ1-1; maybe TRBD1 (6 bases). The CDR3 spans 14 residues. Looked up from germline, CDR1 is KGHSH and CDR2 is LQKENI. With 3 bases removed from V and 5 bases from J, the gap between germline ends came to 13 bases. The CDR3 nucleotides are TGTGCCAGCTCACCGCGAACAGGGAATACTGAAGCTTTCTTT. Protein: CASSPRTGNTEAFF. The variable domain in full, completed from reference TRBV18 and TRBJ1-1, reads NAGVMQNPRHLVRRRGQEARLRCSPMKGHSHVYWYRQLPEEGLKFMVYLQKENIIDESGMPKERFSAEFPKEGPSILRIQQVVRGDSAAYFCASSPRTGNTEAFFGQGTRLTVV.

The chain is built from TRBV30 and TRBJ1-1, with 11 bases lining up with TRBD1. Germline V gene lookup returns CDR1 GTSNPN and CDR2 SVGIG (reference sequence). Trimming cost V 3 bases and J 10 bases; bases outside gene matches: 10. This CDR3 has 14 amino acids. The CDR3 reads CAWSRSGDRGGAFF. CDR3 coding DNA: TGTGCCTGGAGCCGCTCCGGGGACAGGGGGGGAGCTTTCTTT.